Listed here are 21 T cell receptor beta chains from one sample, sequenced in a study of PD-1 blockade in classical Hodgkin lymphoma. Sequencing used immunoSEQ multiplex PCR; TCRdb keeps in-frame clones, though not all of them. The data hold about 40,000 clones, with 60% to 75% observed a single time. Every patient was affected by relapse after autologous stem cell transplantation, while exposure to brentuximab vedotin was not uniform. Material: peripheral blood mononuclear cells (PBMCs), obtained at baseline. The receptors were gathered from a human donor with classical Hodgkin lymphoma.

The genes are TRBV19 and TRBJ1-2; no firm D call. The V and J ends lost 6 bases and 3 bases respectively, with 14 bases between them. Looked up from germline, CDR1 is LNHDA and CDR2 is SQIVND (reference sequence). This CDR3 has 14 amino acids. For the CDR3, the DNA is TGTGCCAGTAGCATCGGTAATCAGCACTATGGCTACACCTTC. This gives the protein CASSIGNQHYGYTF.

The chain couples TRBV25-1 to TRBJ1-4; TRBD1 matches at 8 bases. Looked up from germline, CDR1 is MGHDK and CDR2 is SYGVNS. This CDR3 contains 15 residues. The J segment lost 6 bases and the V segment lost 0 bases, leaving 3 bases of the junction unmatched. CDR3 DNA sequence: TGTGCCAGCAGTGAATATCAGGGGGCGCATGAAAAACTGTTTTTT. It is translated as CASSEYQGAHEKLFF.

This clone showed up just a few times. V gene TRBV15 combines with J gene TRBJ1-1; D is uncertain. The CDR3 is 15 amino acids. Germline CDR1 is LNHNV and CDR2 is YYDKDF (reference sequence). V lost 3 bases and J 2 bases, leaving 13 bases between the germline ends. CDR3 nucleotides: TGTGCCACCAGCAGGGGTGACGGCCCCAACACTGAAGCTTTCTTT. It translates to CATSRGDGPNTEAFF.

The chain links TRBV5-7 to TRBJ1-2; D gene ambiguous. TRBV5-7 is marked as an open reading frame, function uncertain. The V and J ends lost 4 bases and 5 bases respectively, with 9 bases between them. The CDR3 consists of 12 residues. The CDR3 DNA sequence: TGTGCCAGCAGCCCCCCAGAATATGGCTACACCTTC. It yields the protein CASSPPEYGYTF.

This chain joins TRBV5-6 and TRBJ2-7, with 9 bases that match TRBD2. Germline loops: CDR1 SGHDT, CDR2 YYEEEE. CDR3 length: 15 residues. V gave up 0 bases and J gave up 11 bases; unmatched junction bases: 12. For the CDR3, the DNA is TGTGCCAGCAGCTTGGTCGGAAGTAGCGGGAGCGGAGAGTACTTC. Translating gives CASSLVGSSGSGEYF.

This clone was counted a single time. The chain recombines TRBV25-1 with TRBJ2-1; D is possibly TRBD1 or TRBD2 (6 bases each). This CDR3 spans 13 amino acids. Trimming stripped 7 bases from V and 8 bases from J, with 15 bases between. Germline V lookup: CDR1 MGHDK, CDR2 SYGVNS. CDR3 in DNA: TGTGCCAGCACCAAACAAAGGGGGGATGAGCAGTTCTTC. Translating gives CASTKQRGDEQFF.

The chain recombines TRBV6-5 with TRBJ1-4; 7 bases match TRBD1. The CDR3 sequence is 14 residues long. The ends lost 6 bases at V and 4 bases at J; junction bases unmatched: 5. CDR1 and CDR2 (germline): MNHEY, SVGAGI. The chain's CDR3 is CASSQDRFNEKLFF. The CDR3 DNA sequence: TGTGCCAGCAGCCAGGACAGGTTTAATGAAAAACTGTTTTTT.

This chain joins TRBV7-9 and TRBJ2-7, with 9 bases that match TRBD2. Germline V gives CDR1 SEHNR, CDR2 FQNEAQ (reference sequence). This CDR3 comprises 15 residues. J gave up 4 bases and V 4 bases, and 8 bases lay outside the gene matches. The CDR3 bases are TGTGCCAGCAGCTCGATTAGCGGGAGCGGGTACGAGCAGTACTTC. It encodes CASSSISGSGYEQYF.

CDR3 in DNA: TGTGCCAGCAGTGCCGAACAGGGGAACACTGAAGCTTTCTTT. This codes for CASSAEQGNTEAFF. The J gene is TRBJ1-1, the V gene TRBV6-4, with a possible D match to TRBD1 (6 bases). Germline CDR1 and CDR2: MRHNA and SNTAGT. The germline V and J ends were trimmed by 4 bases and 1 base, with 10 bases remaining between them. This CDR3 contains 14 residues.

CDR3 loop: CASGLGQGAVNEQFF. In DNA form, the CDR3 reads TGTGCTAGTGGTTTAGGACAGGGGGCAGTCAATGAGCAGTTCTTC. This rearrangement joins TRBV12-5 to TRBJ2-1, with TRBD1 matching over 11 bases. V gave up 3 bases and J gave up 6 bases; unmatched junction bases: 4. The CDR3 length is 15 residues. Per the germline V gene, CDR1 is LGHNT and CDR2 is FRNRAP.

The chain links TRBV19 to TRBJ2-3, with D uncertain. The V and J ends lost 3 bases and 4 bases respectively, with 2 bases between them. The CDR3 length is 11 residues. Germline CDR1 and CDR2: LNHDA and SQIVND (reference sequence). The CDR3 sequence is CASSMPDTQYF. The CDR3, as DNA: TGTGCCAGTAGTATGCCAGATACGCAGTATTTT. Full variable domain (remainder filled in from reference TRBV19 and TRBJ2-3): DGGITQSPKYLFRKEGQNVTLSCEQNLNHDAMYWYRQDPGQGLRLIYYSQIVNDFQKGDIAEGYSVSREKKESFPLTVTSAQKNPTAFYLCASSMPDTQYFGPGTRLTVL.

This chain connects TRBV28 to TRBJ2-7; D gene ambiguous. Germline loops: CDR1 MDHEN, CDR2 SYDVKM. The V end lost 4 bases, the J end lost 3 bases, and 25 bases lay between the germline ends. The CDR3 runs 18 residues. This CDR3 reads CASSSYLSGPVAFYEQYF. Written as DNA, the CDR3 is TGTGCCAGCAGTTCGTACCTATCAGGCCCCGTCGCGTTCTACGAGCAGTACTTC.

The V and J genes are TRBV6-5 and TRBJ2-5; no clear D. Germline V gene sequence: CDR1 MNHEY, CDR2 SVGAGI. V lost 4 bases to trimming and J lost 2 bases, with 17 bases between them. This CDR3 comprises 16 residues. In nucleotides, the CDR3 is TGTGCCAGCAGTTCAACAGCCGCGAGTCTGCAAGAGACCCAGTACTTC. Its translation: CASSSTAASLQETQYF.

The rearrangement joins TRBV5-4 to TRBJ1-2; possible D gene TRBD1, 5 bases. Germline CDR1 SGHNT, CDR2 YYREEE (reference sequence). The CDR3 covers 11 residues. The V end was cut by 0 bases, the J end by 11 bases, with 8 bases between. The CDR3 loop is CASSLGGWYTF. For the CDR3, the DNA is TGTGCCAGCAGCTTGGGGGGGTGGTACACCTTC.

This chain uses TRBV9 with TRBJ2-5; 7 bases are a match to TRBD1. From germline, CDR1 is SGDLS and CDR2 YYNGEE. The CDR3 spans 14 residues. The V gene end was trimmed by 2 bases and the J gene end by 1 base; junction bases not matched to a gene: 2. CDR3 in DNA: TGTGCCAGCAGCGTCAGGGGGACCCAAGAGACCCAGTACTTC. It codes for CASSVRGTQETQYF.

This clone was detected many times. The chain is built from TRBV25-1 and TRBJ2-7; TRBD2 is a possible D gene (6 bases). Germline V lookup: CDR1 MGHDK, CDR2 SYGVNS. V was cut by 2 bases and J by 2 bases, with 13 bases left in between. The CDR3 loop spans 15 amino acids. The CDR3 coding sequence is TGTGCCAGCAGTGAAGTGGGGGGAAATACCTACGAGCAGTACTTC. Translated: CASSEVGGNTYEQYF.

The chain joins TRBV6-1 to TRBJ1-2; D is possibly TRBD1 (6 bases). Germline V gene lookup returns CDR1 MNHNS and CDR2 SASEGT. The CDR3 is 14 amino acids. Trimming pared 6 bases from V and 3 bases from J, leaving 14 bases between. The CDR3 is CASSGGWDHYGYTF. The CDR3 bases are TGTGCCAGCAGCGGGGGCTGGGATCACTATGGCTACACCTTC.

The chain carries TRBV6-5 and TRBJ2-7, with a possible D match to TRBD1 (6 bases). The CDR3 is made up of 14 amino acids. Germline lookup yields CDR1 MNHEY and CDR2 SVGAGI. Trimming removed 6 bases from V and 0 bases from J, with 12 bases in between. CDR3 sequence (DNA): TGTGCCAGCAGGCGGACAGTAAGCTCCTACGAGCAGTACTTC. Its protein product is CASRRTVSSYEQYF.

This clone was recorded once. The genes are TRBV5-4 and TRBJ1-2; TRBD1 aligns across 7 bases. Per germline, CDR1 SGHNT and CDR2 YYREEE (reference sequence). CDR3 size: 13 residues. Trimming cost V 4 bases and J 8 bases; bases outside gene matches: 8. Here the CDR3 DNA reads TGTGCCAGCAGCCTGGGACAGATCGAAGGCTACACCTTC. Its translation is CASSLGQIEGYTF.

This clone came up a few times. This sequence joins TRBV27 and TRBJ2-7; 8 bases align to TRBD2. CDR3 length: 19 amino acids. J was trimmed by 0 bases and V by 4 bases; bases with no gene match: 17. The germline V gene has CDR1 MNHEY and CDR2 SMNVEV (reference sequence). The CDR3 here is CASSSVWNSGATFSYEQYF. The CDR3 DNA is TGTGCCAGCAGTTCGGTTTGGAATAGCGGGGCCACTTTCTCCTACGAGCAGTACTTC.

The CDR3 loop is CASSVQGGPKKLFF. The CDR3 DNA follows: TGTGCCAGTAGTGTCCAAGGGGGGCCGAAAAAACTGTTTTTT. The J gene is TRBJ1-4, the V gene TRBV19; a possible D gene is TRBD1 (6 bases). The germline V and J ends were trimmed by 5 bases and 9 bases, with 16 bases remaining between them. The CDR3 loop spans 14 amino acids. Per germline, CDR1 LNHDA and CDR2 SQIVND (reference sequence).